This T cell receptor beta chain stems from a study of CD8 T cells in ankylosing spondylitis. Regarding the study as a whole: Certain motif variants had earlier been reported in reactive arthritis synovial fluid and blood. Relatively rare in peripheral blood, disease-linked clones were also CD8+. A TCR beta motif of 7 to 9 highly homologous variants seemed to mark ankylosing spondylitis blood. The authors reported significant enrichment of disease-linked clones in matched ankylosing spondylitis synovial fluid.

This CDR3 is built from 14 residues. The germline V and J ends were trimmed by 3 bases and 2 bases, with 11 bases remaining between them. Germline V gives CDR1 SNHLY, CDR2 FYNNEI. Libraries of TCR beta came from quantitative 5'-RACE with molecular barcodes. TCRdb fed the 5' RACE reads into MiXCR, producing one record per CDR3 protein. Of about 390,000 distinct CDR3 sequences listed, 20% to 25% were seen once; the top ten hold approximately 16%. A remark on this clonotype: Antigen unknown.

The clonotype originates from a male donor with ankylosing spondylitis. What was sequenced was blood, either unsorted or a sorted T cell fraction (not recorded which). This chain joins TRBV2 and TRBJ2-7; TRBD2 is a possible D gene (5 bases). The CDR3 DNA follows: TGTGCCAGCAGTGATGCTCGACTACCCTACGAGCAGTACTTC. Encoded protein: CASSDARLPYEQYF.